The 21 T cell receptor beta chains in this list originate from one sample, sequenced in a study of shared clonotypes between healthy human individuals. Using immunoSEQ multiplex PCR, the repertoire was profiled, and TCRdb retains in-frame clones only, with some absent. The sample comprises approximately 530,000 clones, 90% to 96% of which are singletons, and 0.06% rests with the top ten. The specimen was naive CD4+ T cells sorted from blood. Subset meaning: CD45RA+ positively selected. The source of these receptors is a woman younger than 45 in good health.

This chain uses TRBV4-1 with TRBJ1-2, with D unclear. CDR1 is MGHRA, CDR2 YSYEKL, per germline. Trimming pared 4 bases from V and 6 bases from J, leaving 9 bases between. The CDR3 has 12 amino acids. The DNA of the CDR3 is TGCGCCAGCAGCCCCCATGGAGATGGCTACACCTTC. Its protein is CASSPHGDGYTF.

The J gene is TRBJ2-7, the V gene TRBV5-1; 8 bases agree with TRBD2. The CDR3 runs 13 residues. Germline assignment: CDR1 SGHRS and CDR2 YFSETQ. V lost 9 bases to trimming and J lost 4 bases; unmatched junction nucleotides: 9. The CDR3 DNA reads TGCGCCAACCGACTAGCGTGTCTGTACGAGCAGTACTTC. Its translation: CANRLACLYEQYF.

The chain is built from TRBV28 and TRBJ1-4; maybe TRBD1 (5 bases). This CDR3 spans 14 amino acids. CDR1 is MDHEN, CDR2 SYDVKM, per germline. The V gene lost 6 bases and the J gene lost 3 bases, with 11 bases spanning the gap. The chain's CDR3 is CASRLGGANEKLFF. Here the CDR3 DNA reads TGTGCCAGCAGACTTGGGGGGGCTAATGAAAAACTGTTTTTT.

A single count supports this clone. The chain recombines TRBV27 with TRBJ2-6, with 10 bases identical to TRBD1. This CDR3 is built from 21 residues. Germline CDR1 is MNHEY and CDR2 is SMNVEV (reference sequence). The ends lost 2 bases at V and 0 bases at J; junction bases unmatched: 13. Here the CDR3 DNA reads TGTGCCAGCAGTTTAATCCCCCCCCGGGACAGGGGCATCTCTGGGGCCAACGTCCTGACTTTC. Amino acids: CASSLIPPRDRGISGANVLTF.

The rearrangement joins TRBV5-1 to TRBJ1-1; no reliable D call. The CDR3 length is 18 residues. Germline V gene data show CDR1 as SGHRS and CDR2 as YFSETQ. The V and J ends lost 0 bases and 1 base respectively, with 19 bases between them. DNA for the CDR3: TGCGCCAGCAGCTTGGCCCGAGTAGGGCAATTTACGAACACTGAAGCTTTCTTT. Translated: CASSLARVGQFTNTEAFF.

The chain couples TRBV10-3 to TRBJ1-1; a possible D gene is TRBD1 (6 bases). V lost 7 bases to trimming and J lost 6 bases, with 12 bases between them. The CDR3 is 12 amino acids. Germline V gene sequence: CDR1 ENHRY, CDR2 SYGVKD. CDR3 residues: CAITGGGPEAFF. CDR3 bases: TGTGCCATCACGGGAGGGGGACCTGAAGCTTTCTTT.

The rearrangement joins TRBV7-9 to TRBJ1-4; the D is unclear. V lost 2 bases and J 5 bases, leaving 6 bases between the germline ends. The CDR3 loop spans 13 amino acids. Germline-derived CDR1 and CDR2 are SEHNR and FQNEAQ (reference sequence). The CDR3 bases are TGTGCCAGCAGCTTAAATCCGAATGAAAAACTGTTTTTT. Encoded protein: CASSLNPNEKLFF.

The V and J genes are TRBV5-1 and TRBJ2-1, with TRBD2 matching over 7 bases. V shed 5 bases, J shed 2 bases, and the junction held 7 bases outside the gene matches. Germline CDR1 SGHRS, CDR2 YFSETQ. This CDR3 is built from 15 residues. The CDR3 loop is CASRGSGPAYNEQFF. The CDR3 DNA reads TGCGCCAGCAGAGGTAGCGGGCCCGCCTACAATGAGCAGTTCTTC.

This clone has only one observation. CDR3 region: CASSIDRGRNTIYF. CDR3 in DNA: TGTGCCAGTAGTATCGACAGGGGACGGAACACCATATATTTT. This chain connects TRBV19 to TRBJ1-3, with 8 nucleotides matching TRBD1. The germline V gene has CDR1 LNHDA and CDR2 SQIVND (reference sequence). The CDR3 runs to 14 residues. The J segment lost 7 bases and the V segment lost 3 bases, leaving 5 bases of the junction unmatched.

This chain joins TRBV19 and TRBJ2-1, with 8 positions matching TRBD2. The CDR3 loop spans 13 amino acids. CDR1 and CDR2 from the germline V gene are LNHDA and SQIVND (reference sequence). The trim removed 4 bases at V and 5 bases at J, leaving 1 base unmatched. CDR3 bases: TGTGCCAGTAGTACGGGGGGGCACAATGAGCAGTTCTTC. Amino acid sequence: CASSTGGHNEQFF.

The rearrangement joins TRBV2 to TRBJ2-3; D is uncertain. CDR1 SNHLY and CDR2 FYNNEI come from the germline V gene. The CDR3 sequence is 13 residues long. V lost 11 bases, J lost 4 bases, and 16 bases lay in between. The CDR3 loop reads CASLGTPSDTQYF. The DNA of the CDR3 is TGTGCCTCGCTAGGAACCCCCTCAGATACGCAGTATTTT.

CDR3 protein: CAIRPAVVSYGYTF. DNA of the CDR3: TGTGCCATCAGACCGGCGGTTGTGAGCTATGGCTACACCTTC. This chain joins TRBV10-3 and TRBJ1-2; D gene uncertain. V was shortened by 6 bases and J by 4 bases, with 15 bases between the two germline ends. This CDR3 has 14 amino acids. Germline CDR1 is ENHRY and CDR2 is SYGVKD.

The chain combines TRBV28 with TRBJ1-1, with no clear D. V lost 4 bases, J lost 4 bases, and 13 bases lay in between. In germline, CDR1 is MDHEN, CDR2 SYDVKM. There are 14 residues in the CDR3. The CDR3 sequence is CASSYPVEGTEAFF. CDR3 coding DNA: TGTGCCAGCAGTTACCCGGTTGAGGGCACTGAAGCTTTCTTT.

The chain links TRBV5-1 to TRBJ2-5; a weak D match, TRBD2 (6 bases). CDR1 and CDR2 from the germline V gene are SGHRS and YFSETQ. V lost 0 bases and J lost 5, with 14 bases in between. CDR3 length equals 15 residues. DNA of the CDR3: TGCGCCAGCAGCTTGGAAGGCGGGACTGCGGAGACCCAGTACTTC. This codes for CASSLEGGTAETQYF.

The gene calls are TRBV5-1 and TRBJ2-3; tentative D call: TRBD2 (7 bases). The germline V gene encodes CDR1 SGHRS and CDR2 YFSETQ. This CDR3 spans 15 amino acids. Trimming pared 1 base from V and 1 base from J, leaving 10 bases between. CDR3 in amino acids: CASSLRGAGTDTQYF. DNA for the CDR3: TGCGCCAGCAGCTTGCGGGGGGCGGGCACAGATACGCAGTATTTT. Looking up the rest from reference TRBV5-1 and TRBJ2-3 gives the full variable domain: KAGVTQTPRYLIKTRGQQVTLSCSPISGHRSVSWYQQTPGQGLQFLFEYFSETQRNKGNFPGRFSGRQFSNSRSEMNVSTLELGDSALYLCASSLRGAGTDTQYFGPGTRLTVL.

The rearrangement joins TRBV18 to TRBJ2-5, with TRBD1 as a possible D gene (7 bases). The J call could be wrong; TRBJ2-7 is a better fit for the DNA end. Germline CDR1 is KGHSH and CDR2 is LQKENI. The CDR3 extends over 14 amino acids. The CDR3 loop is CASSPGGGTDEQYF. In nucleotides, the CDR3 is TGTGCCAGCTCCCCTGGAGGGGGGACAGACGAGCAGTACTTC.

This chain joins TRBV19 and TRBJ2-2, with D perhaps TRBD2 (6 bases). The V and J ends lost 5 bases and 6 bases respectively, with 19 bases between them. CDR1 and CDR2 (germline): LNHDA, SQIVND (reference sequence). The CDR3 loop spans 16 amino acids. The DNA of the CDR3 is TGTGCCAGTAGTTGGGGGACTCCTAGCCTTTCCGGGGAGCTGTTTTTT. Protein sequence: CASSWGTPSLSGELFF.

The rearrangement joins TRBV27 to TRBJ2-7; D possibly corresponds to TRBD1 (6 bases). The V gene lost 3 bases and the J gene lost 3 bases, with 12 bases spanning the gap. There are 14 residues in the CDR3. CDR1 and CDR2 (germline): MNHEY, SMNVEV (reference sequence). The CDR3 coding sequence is TGTGCCAGCAGTTTGGGACACTCGGGCTACGAGCAGTACTTC. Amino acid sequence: CASSLGHSGYEQYF.

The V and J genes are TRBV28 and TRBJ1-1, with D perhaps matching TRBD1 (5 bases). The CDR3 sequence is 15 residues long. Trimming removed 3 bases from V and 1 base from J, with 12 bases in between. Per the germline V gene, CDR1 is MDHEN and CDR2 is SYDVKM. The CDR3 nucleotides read TGTGCCAGCAGTTTCGCGAGGGGTGGGAACACTGAAGCTTTCTTT. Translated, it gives CASSFARGGNTEAFF.

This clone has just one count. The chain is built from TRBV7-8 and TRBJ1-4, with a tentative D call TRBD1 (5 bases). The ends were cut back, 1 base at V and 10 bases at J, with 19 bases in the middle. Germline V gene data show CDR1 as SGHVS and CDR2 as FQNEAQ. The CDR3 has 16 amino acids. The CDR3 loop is CASSLGGLGVGGKLFF. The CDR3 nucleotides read TGTGCCAGCAGCTTAGGGGGATTGGGGGTCGGCGGAAAACTGTTTTTT.

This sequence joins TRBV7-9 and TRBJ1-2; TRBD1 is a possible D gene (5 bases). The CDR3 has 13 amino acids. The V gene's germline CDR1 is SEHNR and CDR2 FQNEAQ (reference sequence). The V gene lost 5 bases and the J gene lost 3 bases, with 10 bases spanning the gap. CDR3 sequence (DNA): TGTGCCAGCAGCCCTACGACAGACTATGGCTACACCTTC. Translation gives CASSPTTDYGYTF.